This T cell receptor beta chain was obtained from a study of T cell changes during pregnancy in multiple sclerosis. The CDR3 contains 13 residues. The germline V gene has CDR1 MNHEY and CDR2 SMNVEV (reference sequence). The germline V and J ends were trimmed by 2 bases and 4 bases, with 8 bases remaining between them. Only in-frame clones appear in the TCRdb table, and some are missing; sequencing was by immunoSEQ multiplex PCR. The profile covers over 55,000 clones, with about 92% appearing a single time and over 1.5% taken by the ten largest. This clone was seen a handful of times. The input for sequencing was peripheral blood, taken after pregnancy. This chain links TRBV27 with TRBJ1-1; D is perhaps TRBD1 (5 bases). This clonotype was obtained from a female donor with multiple sclerosis, enrolled in a pregnancy study. The DNA for the CDR3 is TGTGCCAGCAGTTTAAGGGGCAGCACTGAAGCTTTCTTT. It yields the protein CASSLRGSTEAFF.